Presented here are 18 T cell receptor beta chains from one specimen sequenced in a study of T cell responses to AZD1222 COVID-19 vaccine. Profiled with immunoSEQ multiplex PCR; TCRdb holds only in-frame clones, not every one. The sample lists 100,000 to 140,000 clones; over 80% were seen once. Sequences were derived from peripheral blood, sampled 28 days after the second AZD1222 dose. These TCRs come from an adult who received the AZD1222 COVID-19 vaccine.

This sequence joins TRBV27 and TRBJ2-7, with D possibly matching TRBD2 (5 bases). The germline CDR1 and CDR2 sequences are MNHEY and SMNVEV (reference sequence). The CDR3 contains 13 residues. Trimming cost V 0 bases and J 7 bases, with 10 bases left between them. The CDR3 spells CASSLSGRGEQYF. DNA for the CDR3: TGTGCCAGCAGTTTATCAGGGAGAGGGGAGCAGTACTTC.

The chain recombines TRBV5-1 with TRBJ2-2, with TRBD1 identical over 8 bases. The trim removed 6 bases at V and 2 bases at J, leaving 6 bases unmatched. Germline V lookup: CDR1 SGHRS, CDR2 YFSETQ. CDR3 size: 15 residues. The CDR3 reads CASTPPGGNTGELFF. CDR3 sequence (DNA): TGCGCCAGCACGCCTCCAGGGGGCAACACCGGGGAGCTGTTTTTT.

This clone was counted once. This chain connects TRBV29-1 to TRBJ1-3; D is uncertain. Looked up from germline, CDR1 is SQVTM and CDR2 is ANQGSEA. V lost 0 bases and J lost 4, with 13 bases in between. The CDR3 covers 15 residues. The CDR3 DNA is TGCAGCGTTGAAGATATAGGAGGGATCGGAAACACCATATATTTT. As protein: CSVEDIGGIGNTIYF.

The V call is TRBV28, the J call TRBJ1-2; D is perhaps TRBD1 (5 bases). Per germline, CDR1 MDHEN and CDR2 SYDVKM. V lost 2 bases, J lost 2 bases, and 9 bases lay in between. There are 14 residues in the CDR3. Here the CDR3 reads CASSLAGINYGYTF. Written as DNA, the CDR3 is TGTGCCAGCAGTTTAGCAGGGATCAACTATGGCTACACCTTC.

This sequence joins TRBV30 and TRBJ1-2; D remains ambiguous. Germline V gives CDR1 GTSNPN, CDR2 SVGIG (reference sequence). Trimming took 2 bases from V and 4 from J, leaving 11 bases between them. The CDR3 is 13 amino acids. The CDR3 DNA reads TGTGCCTGGAGTTTTAAGGGCTTCTATGGCTACACCTTC. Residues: CAWSFKGFYGYTF. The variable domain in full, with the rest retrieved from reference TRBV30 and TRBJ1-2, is SQTIHQWPATLVQPVGSPLSLECTVEGTSNPNLYWYRQAAGRGLQLLFYSVGIGQISSEVPQNLSASRPQDRQFILSSKKLLLSDSGFYLCAWSFKGFYGYTFGSGTRLTVV.

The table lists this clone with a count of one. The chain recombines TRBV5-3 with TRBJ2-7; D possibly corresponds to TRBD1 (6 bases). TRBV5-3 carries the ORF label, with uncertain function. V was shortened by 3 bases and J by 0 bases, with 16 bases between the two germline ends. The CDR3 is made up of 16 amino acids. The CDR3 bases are TGTGCCAGAAGCTGGGGTCCGGGACACTACTCCTACGAGCAGTACTTC. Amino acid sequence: CARSWGPGHYSYEQYF.

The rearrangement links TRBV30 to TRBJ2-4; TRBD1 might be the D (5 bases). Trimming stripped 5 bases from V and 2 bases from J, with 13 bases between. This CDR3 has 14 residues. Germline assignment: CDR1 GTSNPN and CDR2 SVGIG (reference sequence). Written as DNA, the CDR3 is TGTGCCTGGGAGGCAGGGAAAACCAAAAACATTCAGTACTTC. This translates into CAWEAGKTKNIQYF.

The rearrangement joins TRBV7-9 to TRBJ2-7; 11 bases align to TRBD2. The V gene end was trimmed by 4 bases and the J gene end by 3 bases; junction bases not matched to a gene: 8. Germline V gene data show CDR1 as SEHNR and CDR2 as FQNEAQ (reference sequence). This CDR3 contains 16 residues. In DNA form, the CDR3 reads TGTGCCAGCAGCTCACAATGGACTAGCGGGTACTACGAGCAGTACTTC. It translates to CASSSQWTSGYYEQYF.

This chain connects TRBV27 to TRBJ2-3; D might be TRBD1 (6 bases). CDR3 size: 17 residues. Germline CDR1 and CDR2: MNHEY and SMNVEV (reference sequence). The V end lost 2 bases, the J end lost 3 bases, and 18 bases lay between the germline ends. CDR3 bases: TGTGCCAGCAGTTTACCTCCGGGCAGGGGTATTACAGATACGCAGTATTTT. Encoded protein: CASSLPPGRGITDTQYF.

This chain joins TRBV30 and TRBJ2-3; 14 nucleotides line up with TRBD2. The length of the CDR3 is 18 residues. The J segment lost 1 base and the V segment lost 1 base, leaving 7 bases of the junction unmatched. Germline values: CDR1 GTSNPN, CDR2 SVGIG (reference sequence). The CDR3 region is CAWSAGLAGDRGTDTQYF. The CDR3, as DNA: TGTGCCTGGAGTGCGGGACTAGCGGGAGACCGGGGCACAGATACGCAGTATTTT.

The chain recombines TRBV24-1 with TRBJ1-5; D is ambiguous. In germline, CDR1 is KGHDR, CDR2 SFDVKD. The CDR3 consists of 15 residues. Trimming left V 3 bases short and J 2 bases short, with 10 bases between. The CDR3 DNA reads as TGTGCCACCAGTGATGGGAGGCACGGCAATCAGCCCCAGCATTTT. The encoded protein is CATSDGRHGNQPQHF.

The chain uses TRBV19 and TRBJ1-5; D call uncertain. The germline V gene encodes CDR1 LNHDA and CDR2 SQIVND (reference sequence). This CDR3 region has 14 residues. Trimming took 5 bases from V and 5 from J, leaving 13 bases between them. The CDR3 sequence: CASSYPPTDQPQHF. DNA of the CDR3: TGTGCCAGTAGTTACCCCCCCACAGATCAGCCCCAGCATTTT.

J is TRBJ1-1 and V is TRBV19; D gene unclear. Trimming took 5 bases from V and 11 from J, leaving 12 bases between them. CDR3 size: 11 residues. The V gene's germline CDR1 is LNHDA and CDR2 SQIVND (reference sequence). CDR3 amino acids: CASSQTGVAFF. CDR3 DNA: TGTGCCAGTAGTCAGACGGGTGTGGCTTTCTTT.

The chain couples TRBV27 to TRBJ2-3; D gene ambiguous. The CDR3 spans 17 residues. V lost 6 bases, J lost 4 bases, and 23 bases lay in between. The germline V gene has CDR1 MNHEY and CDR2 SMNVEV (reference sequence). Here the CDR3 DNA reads TGTGCCAGCAGCACAGCCCGACGGCGGTCTTCCCCAGATACGCAGTATTTT. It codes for CASSTARRRSSPDTQYF.

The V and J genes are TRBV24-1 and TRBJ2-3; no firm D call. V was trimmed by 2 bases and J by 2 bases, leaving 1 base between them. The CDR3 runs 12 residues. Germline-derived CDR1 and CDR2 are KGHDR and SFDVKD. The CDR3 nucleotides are TGTGCCACCAGTGATTACACAGATACGCAGTATTTT. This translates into CATSDYTDTQYF.

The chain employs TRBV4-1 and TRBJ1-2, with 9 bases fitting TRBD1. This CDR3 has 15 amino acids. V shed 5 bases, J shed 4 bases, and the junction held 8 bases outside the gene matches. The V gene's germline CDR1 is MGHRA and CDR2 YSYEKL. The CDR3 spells CASSEGQGNIYGYTF. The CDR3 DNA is TGCGCCAGCAGCGAAGGACAGGGGAATATCTATGGCTACACCTTC.

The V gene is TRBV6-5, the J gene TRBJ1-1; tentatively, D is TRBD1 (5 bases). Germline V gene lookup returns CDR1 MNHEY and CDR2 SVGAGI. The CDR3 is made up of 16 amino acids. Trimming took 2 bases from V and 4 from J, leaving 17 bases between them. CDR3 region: CASSYAPTAPGTEAFF. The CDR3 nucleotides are TGTGCCAGCAGTTACGCCCCGACAGCCCCGGGCACTGAAGCTTTCTTT.

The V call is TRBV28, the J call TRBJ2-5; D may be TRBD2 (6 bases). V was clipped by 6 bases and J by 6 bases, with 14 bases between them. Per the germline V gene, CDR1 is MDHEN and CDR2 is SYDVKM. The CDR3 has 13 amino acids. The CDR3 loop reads CASSLTSVKTQYF. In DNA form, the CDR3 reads TGTGCCAGCAGCCTGACTAGTGTGAAGACCCAGTACTTC.